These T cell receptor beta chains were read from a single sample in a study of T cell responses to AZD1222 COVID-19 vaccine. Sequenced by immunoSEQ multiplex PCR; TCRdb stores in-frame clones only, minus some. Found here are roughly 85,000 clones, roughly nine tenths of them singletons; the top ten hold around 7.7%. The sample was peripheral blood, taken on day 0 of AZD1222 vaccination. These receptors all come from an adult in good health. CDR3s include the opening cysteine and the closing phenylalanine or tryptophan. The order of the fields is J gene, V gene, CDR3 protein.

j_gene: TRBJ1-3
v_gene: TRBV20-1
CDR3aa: CSQDSGNTIYF

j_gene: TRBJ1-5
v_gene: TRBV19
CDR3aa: CASSIGGSQHF

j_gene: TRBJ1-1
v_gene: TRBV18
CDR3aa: CASSGSTVNTEAFF

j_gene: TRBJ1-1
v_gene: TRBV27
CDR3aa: CASSFSPGQGGHTEAFF

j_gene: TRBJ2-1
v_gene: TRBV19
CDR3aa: CASNNDARAGEQFF

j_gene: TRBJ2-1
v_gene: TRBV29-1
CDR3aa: CSVGSSYNEQFF

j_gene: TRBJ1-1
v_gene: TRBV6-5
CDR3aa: CASIRDRGAVTEAFF

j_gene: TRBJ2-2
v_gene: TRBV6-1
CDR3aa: CASSESGELFF

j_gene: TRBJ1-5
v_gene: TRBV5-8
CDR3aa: CASSLGQPQHF

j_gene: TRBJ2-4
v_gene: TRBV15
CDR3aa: CATSRVVAGEREGVKNIQYF

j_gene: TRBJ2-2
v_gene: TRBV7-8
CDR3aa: CASSRTMVAGELFF

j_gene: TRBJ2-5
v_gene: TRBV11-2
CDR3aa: CASSLPGGRETQYF

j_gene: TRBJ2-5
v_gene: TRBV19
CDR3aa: CASSARDRGYQETQYF

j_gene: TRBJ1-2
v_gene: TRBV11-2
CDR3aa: CASSQGGRASGYTF

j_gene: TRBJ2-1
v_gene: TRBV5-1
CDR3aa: CASSRDGSAPYNEQFF

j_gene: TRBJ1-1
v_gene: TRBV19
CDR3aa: CASSRKEGKAFF

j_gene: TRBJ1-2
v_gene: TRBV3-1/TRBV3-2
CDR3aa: CASSLPNYGYTF

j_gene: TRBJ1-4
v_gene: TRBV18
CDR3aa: CASSRRDRGPATNEKLFF

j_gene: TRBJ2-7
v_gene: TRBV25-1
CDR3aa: CASSESGGSSYEQYF

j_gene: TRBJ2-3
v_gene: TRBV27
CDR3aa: CASSSSIQRGVADTQYF

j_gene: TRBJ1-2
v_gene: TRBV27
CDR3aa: CASSSARANNYGYTF

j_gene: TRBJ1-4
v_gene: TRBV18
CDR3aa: CASSPGSSGRREKLFF

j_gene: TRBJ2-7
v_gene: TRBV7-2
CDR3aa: CASKEGQSYEQYF

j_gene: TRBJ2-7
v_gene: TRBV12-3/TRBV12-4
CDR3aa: CASSFKQGGEQYF

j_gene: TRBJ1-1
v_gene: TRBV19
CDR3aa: CASRPGGRYTEAFF

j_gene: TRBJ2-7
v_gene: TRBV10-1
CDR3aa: CASRAREGWVEEQYF

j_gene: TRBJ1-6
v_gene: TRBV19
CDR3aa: CASSTDSVNSPLHF

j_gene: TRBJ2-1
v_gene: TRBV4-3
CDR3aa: CASSQEGRSSSYNEQFF

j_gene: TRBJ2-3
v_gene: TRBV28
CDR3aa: CASSLRGRSSFF

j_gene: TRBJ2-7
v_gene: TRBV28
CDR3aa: CASSRQGQRYEQYF

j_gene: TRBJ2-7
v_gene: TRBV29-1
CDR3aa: CSAQSSSYEQYF

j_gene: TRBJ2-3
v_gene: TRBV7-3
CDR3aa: CASSSGGAADTQYF

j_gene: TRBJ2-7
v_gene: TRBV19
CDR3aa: CASSVTGGYEQYF

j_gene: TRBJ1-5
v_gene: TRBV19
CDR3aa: CASSIQQFNQPQHF

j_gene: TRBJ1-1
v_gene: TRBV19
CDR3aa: CASSRTPMNTEAFF

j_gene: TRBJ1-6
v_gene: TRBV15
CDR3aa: CATSRAYGTNSPLHF

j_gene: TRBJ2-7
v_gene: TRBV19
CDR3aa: CASSMGLADYYEQYF

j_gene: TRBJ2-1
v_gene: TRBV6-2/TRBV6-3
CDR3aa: CASSRQALHEQFF

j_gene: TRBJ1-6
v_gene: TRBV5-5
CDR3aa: CASSLGQENSPLHF

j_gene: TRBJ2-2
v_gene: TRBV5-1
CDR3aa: CASSLDVVDSGELFF

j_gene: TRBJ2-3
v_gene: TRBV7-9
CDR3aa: CASSLTAGGRTDTQYF

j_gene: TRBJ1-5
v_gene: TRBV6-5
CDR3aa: CASIPDRVHQPQHF

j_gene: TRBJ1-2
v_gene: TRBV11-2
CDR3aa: CASSSGQGVGYTF

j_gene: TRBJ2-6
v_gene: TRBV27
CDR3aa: CASSPTQYFSSGANVLTF

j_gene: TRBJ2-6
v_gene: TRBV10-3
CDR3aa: CAISEFSGSGANVLTF

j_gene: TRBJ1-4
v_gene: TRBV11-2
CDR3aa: CASSEQRTNEKLFF

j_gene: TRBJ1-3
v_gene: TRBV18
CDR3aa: CASSPLGPGNTIYF

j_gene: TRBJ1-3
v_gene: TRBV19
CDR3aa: CASSIGLPSSGNTIYF

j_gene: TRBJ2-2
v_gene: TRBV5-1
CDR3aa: CASSLDSGSSGELFF

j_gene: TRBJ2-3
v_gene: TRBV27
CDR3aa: CASSPLQSGRADTQYF

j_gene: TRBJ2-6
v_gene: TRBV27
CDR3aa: CASSSGTGANVLTF

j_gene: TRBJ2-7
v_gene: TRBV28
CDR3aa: CASSPPGRSYEQYF

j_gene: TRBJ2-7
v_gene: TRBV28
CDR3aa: CASRRQGLYEQYF

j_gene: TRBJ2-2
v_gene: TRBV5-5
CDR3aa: CASSEGQGAGGELFF